Listed below are T cell receptor beta chains from one sample, sequenced in a study of memory CD4+ T cells and cytomegalovirus serostatus. The method was immunoSEQ multiplex PCR; TCRdb's version includes in-frame clones alone and lacks a portion of them. In the table there are 45,000 to 65,000 clones, roughly four fifths of which are singletons. The specimen was memory CD4+ T cells from blood. The receptors originated from an adult in good health and CMV-seronegative. CDR3s include the opening cysteine and the closing phenylalanine or tryptophan. The D gene is left open where the match is weak. Clone size is shown for a subset of rows, as once, few, many or a class of expanded clone.

j_call | clone_size | d_call | v_call | cdr3_aa | cdr3_nt
TRBJ1-2 | once | NA | TRBV19 | CASSGGPVYGYTF | TGTGCCAGTAGTGGGGGGCCGGTTTATGGCTACACCTTC
TRBJ2-7 | NA | NA | TRBV9 | CASSKGSSYEQYF | TGTGCCAGCAGTAAGGGGAGCTCCTACGAGCAGTACTTC
TRBJ1-1 | NA | NA | TRBV5-4 | CASSFGTEAFF | TGTGCCAGCAGCTTCGGGACAGAAGCTTTCTTT
TRBJ2-1 | NA | NA | TRBV28 | CASSLQQGFYNEQFF | TGTGCCAGCAGTTTACAACAGGGCTTCTACAATGAGCAGTTCTTC
TRBJ1-6 | NA | NA | TRBV15 | CATSRDLLGNSPLHF | TGTGCCACCAGCAGAGATCTCCTAGGAAATTCACCCCTCCACTTT
TRBJ2-5 | NA | NA | TRBV7-2 | CASSLGGAGETQYF | TGTGCCAGCAGCTTAGGGGGGGCAGGAGAGACCCAGTACTTC
TRBJ2-5 | few | NA | TRBV9 | CASSVGPEGEETQYF | TGTGCCAGCAGCGTGGGGCCTGAGGGTGAAGAGACCCAGTACTTC
TRBJ2-4 | NA | NA | TRBV6-5 | CASSPREAKNIQYF | TGTGCCAGCAGTCCCCGGGAGGCCAAAAACATTCAGTACTTC
TRBJ2-7 | NA | TRBD1 | TRBV6-1 | CASSARGDRVYEQYF | TGTGCCAGCAGTGCCAGAGGGGACAGGGTTTACGAGCAGTACTTC
TRBJ2-3 | few | TRBD2 | TRBV29-1 | CSVEDRVLAGDLTDTQYF | TGCAGCGTTGAAGATAGGGTCTTGGCGGGGGACCTCACAGATACGCAGTATTTT
TRBJ2-7 | NA | NA | TRBV29-1 | CSVRRGHEQYF | TGCAGCGTTCGAAGGGGACACGAGCAGTACTTC
TRBJ2-5 | NA | NA | TRBV7-2 | CASSWQGGAETQYF | TGTGCCAGCAGCTGGCAGGGTGGGGCGGAGACCCAGTACTTC
TRBJ1-1 | NA | NA | TRBV2 | CASRNWAGPEAFF | TGTGCCAGCCGAAATTGGGCAGGCCCTGAAGCTTTCTTT
TRBJ1-6 | NA | NA | TRBV2 | CASSETGVNSPLHF | TGTGCCAGCAGTGAAACGGGGGTTAATTCACCCCTCCACTTT
TRBJ2-2 | NA | NA | TRBV11-2 | CASSSQGGDTGELFF | TGTGCCAGCAGCTCCCAGGGGGGCGACACCGGGGAGCTGTTTTTT
TRBJ1-6 | few | NA | TRBV10-3 | CAISEERDPYNSPLHF | TGTGCCATCAGTGAGGAGCGGGATCCCTATAATTCACCCCTCCACTTT
TRBJ1-2 | NA | NA | TRBV5-1 | CASRFTENYGYTF | TGCGCCAGCAGATTTACAGAGAACTATGGCTACACCTTC
TRBJ2-1 | NA | TRBD1 | TRBV4-1 | CASSLTGVGIYNEQFF | TGCGCCAGCAGCCTCACAGGGGTTGGTATTTACAATGAGCAGTTCTTC
TRBJ2-5 | once | TRBD2 | TRBV9 | CASSDYASGGAETQYF | TGTGCCAGCAGCGATTACGCTAGCGGGGGGGCGGAGACCCAGTACTTC
TRBJ2-3 | few | NA | TRBV29-1 | CSVDSARVTDTQYF | TGCAGCGTTGATTCCGCCCGTGTAACAGATACGCAGTATTTT
TRBJ1-2 | NA | NA | TRBV5-1 | CASSLNKALYGYTF | TGCGCCAGCAGCTTAAATAAAGCTTTATATGGCTACACCTTC
TRBJ1-1 | NA | TRBD1 | TRBV7-8 | CASSLDRANTEAFF | TGTGCCAGCAGCCTCGACAGGGCGAACACTGAAGCTTTCTTT
TRBJ1-5 | NA | NA | TRBV30 | CAWSPETGRSNQPQHF | TGTGCCTGGAGCCCCGAGACGGGTAGGAGCAATCAGCCCCAGCATTTT
TRBJ2-1 | NA | NA | TRBV11-2 | CASSLWGGRSYNEQFF | TGTGCCAGCAGCCTTTGGGGGGGGCGATCCTACAATGAGCAGTTCTTC
TRBJ2-1 | NA | TRBD1 | TRBV18 | CASSPDPGQGASEQFF | TGTGCCAGCTCACCTGACCCGGGACAGGGGGCCAGTGAGCAGTTCTTC
TRBJ2-1 | NA | TRBD2 | TRBV19 | CASSIGSGGFDEQFF | TGTGCCAGTAGTATAGGTAGCGGGGGGTTCGATGAGCAGTTCTTC
TRBJ2-7 | NA | TRBD2 | TRBV7-6 | CASSLSGTIGEQYF | TGTGCCAGCAGCTTGTCCGGGACTATTGGGGAGCAGTACTTC
TRBJ1-3 | NA | NA | TRBV5-1 | CASRSGVSSGNTIYF | TGCGCCAGCAGATCGGGGGTATCCTCTGGAAACACCATATATTTT
TRBJ2-3 | NA | TRBD1 | TRBV25-1 | CASAGGFGTDTQYF | TGTGCCAGCGCAGGGGGTTTTGGCACAGATACGCAGTATTTT
TRBJ2-5 | few | NA | TRBV19 | CASSISSQETQYF | TGTGCCAGTAGTATATCTAGCCAAGAGACCCAGTACTTC
TRBJ2-5 | NA | NA | TRBV6-6 | CASSYPPGETQYF | TGTGCCAGCAGTTACCCCCCCGGGGAGACCCAGTACTTC
TRBJ2-5 | NA | NA | TRBV6-6 | CASTLMGRGDETQYF | TGTGCCAGCACCCTTATGGGCAGGGGTGATGAGACCCAGTACTTC
TRBJ2-2 | NA | NA | TRBV15 | CATSRGPDGNTGELFF | TGTGCCACCAGCAGAGGTCCCGACGGAAACACCGGGGAGCTGTTTTTT
TRBJ2-3 | NA | NA | TRBV5-4 | CASSLDGPRDTQYF | TGTGCCAGCAGCTTGGACGGCCCCAGAGATACGCAGTATTTT
TRBJ1-3 | NA | TRBD1 | TRBV9 | CASSETGANTIYF | TGTGCCAGCAGCGAGACAGGGGCAAACACCATATATTTT
TRBJ1-2 | few | TRBD1 | TRBV7-2 | CASSLATGQTYGYTF | TGTGCCAGCAGCTTAGCGACGGGACAGACATATGGCTACACCTTC
TRBJ2-7 | NA | NA | TRBV5-4 | CASSLRLGGSEQYF | TGTGCCAGCAGCTTGCGTTTAGGAGGCTCCGAGCAGTACTTC
TRBJ1-6 | NA | TRBD1 | TRBV5-1 | CASSLGTGNSPLHF | TGCGCCAGCAGCTTGGGGACAGGGAATTCACCCCTCCACTTT
TRBJ2-2 | NA | NA | TRBV5-6 | CASREENTGELFF | TGTGCCAGCAGGGAAGAGAACACCGGGGAGCTGTTTTTT
TRBJ2-2 | NA | TRBD1 | TRBV19 | CASTLAGTGYTGELFF | TGTGCCAGTACCCTAGCCGGGACAGGATACACCGGGGAGCTGTTTTTT
TRBJ1-6 | NA | NA | TRBV6-5 | CASSGSSYNSPLHF | TGTGCCAGCAGCGGGAGCTCCTATAATTCACCCCTCCACTTT
TRBJ2-5 | NA | NA | TRBV6-1 | CASSPRGGGETQYF | TGTGCCAGCAGTCCCCGGGGAGGGGGGGAGACCCAGTACTTC
TRBJ2-7 | NA | NA | TRBV29-1 | CSVAAGAGLIYEQYF | TGCAGCGTCGCAGCCGGGGCGGGGCTAATCTACGAGCAGTACTTC
TRBJ1-2 | NA | NA | TRBV5-5 | CASSPSGPTNYGYTF | TGTGCCAGCAGCCCCTCGGGGCCTACTAACTATGGCTACACCTTC
TRBJ2-5 | NA | NA | TRBV5-1 | CASLAEETQYF | TGCGCCAGCCTGGCAGAAGAGACCCAGTACTTC
TRBJ1-2 | NA | NA | TRBV28 | CASTRGELGYGYTF | TGTGCCAGTACCAGGGGAGAGTTGGGGTATGGCTACACCTTC
TRBJ1-1 | once | NA | TRBV6-5 | CASSSTQRTEAFF | TGTGCCAGCAGTTCGACTCAGCGCACTGAAGCTTTCTTT
TRBJ1-1 | NA | NA | TRBV7-2 | CASCLGRGTEAFF | TGTGCCAGCTGTCTGGGGAGGGGCACTGAAGCTTTCTTT
TRBJ1-5 | NA | TRBD1 | TRBV19 | CASSIEGGGRGPRNQPQHF | TGTGCCAGTAGTATAGAAGGAGGTGGCAGGGGGCCTAGAAATCAGCCCCAGCATTTT
TRBJ2-1 | NA | NA | TRBV11-2 | CASSSERDQGQEQFF | TGTGCCAGCAGCTCCGAGAGGGACCAAGGCCAGGAGCAGTTCTTC
TRBJ1-1 | NA | TRBD1 | TRBV30 | CAWGGQERVEAFF | TGTGCCTGGGGGGGACAGGAAAGAGTTGAAGCTTTCTTT
TRBJ2-7 | NA | NA | TRBV4-3 | CASSQEYRGRYYEQYF | TGCGCCAGCAGCCAAGAATATCGGGGGAGATATTACGAGCAGTACTTC
TRBJ2-5 | NA | NA | TRBV30 | CAWSQGGQKTQYF | TGTGCCTGGAGTCAGGGGGGGCAGAAGACCCAGTACTTC
TRBJ2-2 | few | NA | TRBV4-3 | CASSQGRPGTGELFF | TGCGCCAGCAGCCAAGGGCGGCCCGGCACCGGGGAGCTGTTTTTT